These T cell receptor beta chains were read from a single sample in a study of cytomegalovirus exposure and HLA in healthy donors. Here immunoSEQ multiplex PCR was the method, and the copy in TCRdb shows in-frame clones only, minus some. The sample carries some 200,000 clones, 75% to 85% recorded once. The sequenced sample was PBMCs. The receptors were gathered from a woman aged 18-29 years in good health and CMV-seronegative. The CDR3 runs from the conserved cysteine through the conserved F or W. Fields, in order: V gene, J gene, clone size, D gene, CDR3 DNA, CDR3 protein. D genes are given only for firm matches. Clone size is given for some rows only: seen once, a few or many times, or a class if the clone is expanded.

TRBV28	TRBJ1-1	.	TRBD1	TGTGCCAGCAGTCCCTCTCCAGGGGGCGCCGGCACTGAAGCTTTCTTT	CASSPSPGGAGTEAFF
TRBV21-1	TRBJ2-5	.	.	TGTGCCAGCAGCAAAGTTCTAGCGAGCGAGACCCAGTACTTC	CASSKVLASETQYF
TRBV21-1	TRBJ1-2	.	.	TGTGCCAGCAGCGGACGGGACAGGGAGAACGTCTATGGCTACACCTTC	CASSGRDRENVYGYTF
TRBV5-1	TRBJ2-2	.	.	TGCGCCAGCAGCTTGGGGACAGCGAACACCGGGGAGCTGTTTTTT	CASSLGTANTGELFF
TRBV18	TRBJ2-1	once	.	TGTGCCAGCTCACCATGGACTACGGGGAATGAGCAGTTCTTC	CASSPWTTGNEQFF
TRBV6-1	TRBJ2-1	.	TRBD2	TGTGCCAGCAGTGAACCGGGACTAGCGGGAGTAAATGAGCAGTTCTTC	CASSEPGLAGVNEQFF
TRBV14	TRBJ2-1	.	.	TGTGCCAGCAGCCAAGCCCCTTACAATGAGCAGTTCTTC	CASSQAPYNEQFF
TRBV6-1	TRBJ1-5	.	.	TGTGCCAGCAGTGAAATGGGGGCCGTTGTTCAGCCCCAGCATTTT	CASSEMGAVVQPQHF
TRBV2	TRBJ2-7	.	TRBD2	TGTGCCAGCAAGCTGCCGGGAGGTAACGAGCAGTACTTC	CASKLPGGNEQYF
TRBV21-1	TRBJ1-4	.	.	TGTGCCAGCAGCTGGAACAGGGGGGAGAATGAAAAACTGTTTTTT	CASSWNRGENEKLFF
TRBV4-1	TRBJ1-2	.	TRBD1	TGCGCCAGCAGCCACCAACAGGGGGCAGACTATGGCTACACCTTC	CASSHQQGADYGYTF
TRBV15	TRBJ2-3	.	TRBD1	TGTGCCACCAGCAGAGAGGGTGGACAGGGGAAGCCGGCAGATACGCAGTATTTT	CATSREGGQGKPADTQYF
TRBV28	TRBJ1-2	.	.	TGTGCCAGCTCTCTGGGGGGGGCTACCTATGGCTACACCTTC	CASSLGGATYGYTF
TRBV19	TRBJ2-2	.	.	TGTGCCACTAGGACAATGAACACCGGGGAGCTGTTTTTT	CATRTMNTGELFF
TRBV5-1	TRBJ1-2	.	TRBD1	TGCGCCAGCAGCTCGGATATTTTAGGACAGGGTTTGTATGGCTACACCTTC	CASSSDILGQGLYGYTF
TRBV28	TRBJ1-2	.	.	TGTGCCATATCGAACAGGAACTATGGCTACACCTTC	CAISNRNYGYTF
TRBV7-9	TRBJ1-1	.	TRBD1	TGTGCCAGCAGCCGGACAGGGGCGAACACTGAAGCTTTCTTT	CASSRTGANTEAFF
TRBV27	TRBJ1-5	.	.	TGTGCCAGCCGAGGAGGAAATAGCAATCAGCCCCAGCATTTT	CASRGGNSNQPQHF
TRBV7-7	TRBJ2-7	.	TRBD1	TGTGCCAGCAGTCGTCATCCGGGACAGGGGAACTCCGAGCAGTACTTC	CASSRHPGQGNSEQYF
TRBV6-5	TRBJ2-7	.	TRBD1	TGTGCCAGCAGTTACGATTCAACAGGGGGCTACGAGCAGTACTTC	CASSYDSTGGYEQYF
TRBV7-9	TRBJ1-4	.	.	TGTGCCAGCAGCCCAAGGACAGATAATGAAAAACTGTTTTTT	CASSPRTDNEKLFF
TRBV29-1	TRBJ1-5	.	.	TGCAGCGTTGGGGCGGGAGGACAGCCCCAGCATTTT	CSVGAGGQPQHF
TRBV2	TRBJ2-1	.	TRBD2	TGTGCCAGCAGGCCGACTAGCGGGAGGGTCAATGAGCAGTTCTTC	CASRPTSGRVNEQFF
TRBV6-5	TRBJ2-6	.	.	TGTGCCAGCAGTCTTCAGGGAACCGGGGCCAACGTCCTGACTTTC	CASSLQGTGANVLTF
TRBV29-1	TRBJ1-2	once	.	TGCAGCGTTCAAACGGATGGCTACACCTTC	CSVQTDGYTF
TRBV15	TRBJ2-3	.	.	TGTGCCACCAGCAGACAGCGGGCTTTCACAGATACGCAGTATTTT	CATSRQRAFTDTQYF
TRBV28	TRBJ2-7	.	TRBD2	TGTGCCAGCAATCTGGGGGGGTACGAGCAGTACTTC	CASNLGGYEQYF
TRBV5-1	TRBJ2-7	.	TRBD2	TGCGCCAGCACCGCTAGCGGGCTACCCTACGAGCAGTACTTC	CASTASGLPYEQYF
TRBV6-5	TRBJ2-7	few	TRBD1	TGTGCCAGCAGTCACGGGACAGGGCAGGGTGAGCAGTACTTC	CASSHGTGQGEQYF
TRBV19	TRBJ2-7	.	TRBD2	TGTGCCAGTAAACTAGCGGGAGGATTTTCCTACGAGCAGTACTTC	CASKLAGGFSYEQYF
TRBV2	TRBJ1-2	.	.	TGTGCCAGCAAACGAAGCGGCGACACCTTC	CASKRSGDTF
TRBV28	TRBJ2-1	.	.	TGTGCCAGCAGTTTAAGTCTGGAGGAGCAGTTCTTC	CASSLSLEEQFF
TRBV5-1	TRBJ2-2	.	TRBD2	TGCGCCAGCGCCCGGACTAGCGGGAGGACCGGGGAGCTGTTTTTT	CASARTSGRTGELFF
TRBV10-3	TRBJ2-1	.	.	TGTGCCATCAGTGAAGGTTCTAGCACGTACAATGAGCAGTTCTTC	CAISEGSSTYNEQFF
TRBV9	TRBJ2-7	.	TRBD1	TGTGCCAGCAGCGTAGGATTAGGCGGGACAGGGAGCTCCTACGAGCAGTACTTC	CASSVGLGGTGSSYEQYF
TRBV5-6	TRBJ2-1	.	TRBD2	TGTGCCAGCAGCTCGCAACTAGCGGAGGGGCCGGGTGAGCAGTTCTTC	CASSSQLAEGPGEQFF
TRBV10-1	TRBJ2-1	.	.	TGCGCCAGCAGTGATCCAGCGGAGAACAATGAGCAGTTCTTC	CASSDPAENNEQFF
TRBV5-6	TRBJ2-3	.	.	TGTGCCAGCAGCTCGTCATCCGGGGGAGATACGCAGTATTTT	CASSSSSGGDTQYF
TRBV9	TRBJ2-7	.	.	TGTGCCAGCAGCGTAGGATTAGCCGAGACCTACGAGCAGTACTTC	CASSVGLAETYEQYF
TRBV7-9	TRBJ2-1	.	.	TGTGCCAGCAGCTTAGGCCTAATCGGTGAGCAGTTCTTC	CASSLGLIGEQFF
TRBV9	TRBJ2-1	.	TRBD2	TGTGCCAGCAGCGCTAGCGGGGACCCCCTTTACAATGAGCAGTTCTTC	CASSASGDPLYNEQFF
TRBV27	TRBJ2-2	.	.	TGTGCCAGCAGTTTTAGGACTTACACCGGGGAGCTGTTTTTT	CASSFRTYTGELFF